The sequence of this T cell receptor (beta chain) was determined in a study of shared clonotypes between healthy human individuals. Findings and caveats of the study: Apart from blood, nothing was sampled; tissue repertoires likely differ. At large depth, rarefaction still showed sorted-subset sequencing to be incomplete. Memory subsets generally showed smaller estimated richness than naive subsets did.

Naive CD8 cells comprised CD45RO-negative, CCR7-positively selected cells, excluding terminally differentiated effector memory CD45RA+ cells. Those who donated were healthy HIV-negative adults, with no recent acute infections or vaccinations reported. On this clone itself: Its antigen is currently unknown.

The method was immunoSEQ multiplex PCR; TCRdb's version includes in-frame clones alone and lacks a portion of them. Altogether roughly 550,000 clones are present, nearly 97% being singletons, with the ten largest covering about 0.11%. Trimming took 0 bases from V and 4 from J, leaving 13 bases between them. Germline CDR1 reads SQVTM; CDR2 reads ANQGSEA. This CDR3 region has 14 residues. The clonotype was recovered from a woman aged 30 to 39 in good health. The V and J genes are TRBV29-1 and TRBJ2-7; possibly TRBD1 or TRBD2 for D (6 bases each). Sequenced material: naive CD8+ T cells sorted from blood. CDR3 residues: CSVEDFEGGYEQYF. In DNA form, the CDR3 reads TGCAGCGTTGAAGATTTCGAGGGGGGATACGAGCAGTACTTC.